These 11 T cell receptor beta chains share one sample of origin, sequenced in a study of shared clonotypes between healthy human individuals. The repertoire was sequenced with immunoSEQ multiplex PCR; TCRdb's copy has only in-frame clones and lacks some. The data contain some 2.1 million clones, 85% to 95% of them singletons. Material for sequencing was naive CD4+ T cells sorted from blood. Subset indicated: CD45RA+ positively selected. These receptors came from a man between 18 and 35 years old in good health.

In this sample, this clone turned up once. The CDR3 DNA reads as TGTGCCAGCAGGACTGTAACTGAAGCTTTCTTT. Translated: CASRTVTEAFF. The V and J genes are TRBV2 and TRBJ1-1, with unresolved D. Germline V gives CDR1 SNHLY, CDR2 FYNNEI. Trimming left V 6 bases short and J 5 bases short, with 7 bases between. The CDR3 consists of 11 residues.

The chain carries TRBV6-5 and TRBJ1-1, with D possibly matching TRBD1 (5 bases). Germline assignment: CDR1 MNHEY and CDR2 SVGAGI. The CDR3 is 14 residues long. With 5 bases removed from V and 2 bases from J, the gap between germline ends came to 12 bases. CDR3 region: CASSSPGINTEAFF. CDR3 nucleotides: TGTGCCAGCAGTAGTCCAGGGATTAACACTGAAGCTTTCTTT.

Comments on this clone: The same CDR3 also results from other DNA sequences found in this sample. The chain uses TRBV9 and TRBJ2-2; D is uncertain. V lost 3 bases, J lost 0 bases, and 3 bases lay in between. The germline V gene has CDR1 SGDLS and CDR2 YYNGEE. The CDR3 sequence is 13 residues long. CDR3: CASSGANTGELFF. The CDR3 coding sequence is TGTGCCAGCAGCGGAGCGAACACCGGGGAGCTGTTTTTT.

On this clone itself: Different DNA sequences within this sample yield the same CDR3. V gene TRBV30 combines with J gene TRBJ1-5; D is ambiguous. Germline V lookup: CDR1 GTSNPN, CDR2 SVGIG (reference sequence). This CDR3 is built from 12 residues. V was shortened by 2 bases and J by 1 base, with 3 bases between the two germline ends. The CDR3 region has the DNA TGTGCCTGGAGTCCGAGCAATCAGCCCCAGCATTTT. It translates to CAWSPSNQPQHF.

The J gene is TRBJ2-7, the V gene TRBV5-4; D is uncertain. Germline loops: CDR1 SGHNT, CDR2 YYREEE (reference sequence). CDR3 length equals 15 residues. The germline V and J ends were trimmed by 4 bases and 3 bases, with 17 bases remaining between them. The CDR3 DNA is TGTGCCAGCAGCCCCAACCTCGAGCCTTTCTACGAGCAGTACTTC. Translating gives CASSPNLEPFYEQYF. Filled out from reference TRBV5-4 and TRBJ2-7, the complete variable domain reads ETGVTQSPTHLIKTRGQQVTLRCSSQSGHNTVSWYQQALGQGPQFIFQYYREEENGRGNFPPRFSGLQFPNYSSELNVNALELDDSALYLCASSPNLEPFYEQYFGPGTRLTVT.

This clone was detected once. The chain couples TRBV15 to TRBJ2-3, with D hard to call. With 8 bases removed from V and 2 bases from J, the gap between germline ends came to 5 bases. The CDR3 has 11 residues. CDR1 LNHNV and CDR2 YYDKDF come from the germline V gene (reference sequence). The CDR3 DNA follows: TGTGCCACCGGCATCACAGATACGCAGTATTTT. It yields the protein CATGITDTQYF.

The gene calls are TRBV13 and TRBJ2-7; D possibly corresponds to TRBD2 (6 bases). Trimming shortened V by 3 bases and J by 6 bases, and 24 bases separated the two germline ends. The CDR3 is made up of 17 amino acids. Germline V gene lookup returns CDR1 PRHDT and CDR2 FYEKMQ (reference sequence). The DNA for the CDR3 is TGTGCCAGCAGCTTTACGAGGGGAGGCAGTAATCGAGGCGAGCAGTACTTC. Amino acids: CASSFTRGGSNRGEQYF. Full variable domain (outside the CDR3, taken from reference TRBV13 and TRBJ2-7): AAGVIQSPRHLIKEKRETATLKCYPIPRHDTVYWYQQGPGQDPQFLISFYEKMQSDKGSIPDRFSAQQFSDYHSELNMSSLELGDSALYFCASSFTRGGSNRGEQYFGPGTRLTVT.

The gene calls are TRBV28 and TRBJ1-2; D is unresolved. The CDR3 consists of 12 residues. CDR1 and CDR2 (germline): MDHEN, SYDVKM. V was cut by 3 bases and J by 8 bases, with 10 bases left in between. CDR3 in amino acids: CASSLRGWGYTF. The CDR3 DNA is TGTGCCAGCAGTTTGAGAGGGTGGGGCTACACCTTC.

This clone was recorded only once. V gene TRBV30 combines with J gene TRBJ1-5; D gene unclear. This CDR3 has 12 amino acids. V was trimmed by 1 base and J by 7 bases, leaving 8 bases between them. CDR1 is GTSNPN, CDR2 SVGIG, per germline (reference sequence). CDR3 sequence reads: CAWSASVQPQHF. The CDR3 region has the DNA TGTGCCTGGAGTGCGAGTGTCCAGCCCCAGCATTTT.

This clone was seen once. This chain connects TRBV21-1 to TRBJ2-7; TRBD1 is the table's D call, not checked against the DNA. TRBV21-1 is noted as a pseudogene. The CDR3 spans 13 residues. CDR3 region: CASPRQGWDEQYF. The CDR3 coding sequence is TGTGCCAGCCCTCGGCAGGGGTGGGACGAGCAGTACTTC.

This chain links TRBV2 with TRBJ2-4; 10 bases match TRBD2. The CDR3 extends over 15 amino acids. The V gene's germline CDR1 is SNHLY and CDR2 FYNNEI. The ends lost 6 bases at V and 0 bases at J; junction bases unmatched: 2. The DNA for the CDR3 is TGTGCCAGCAGCGGACTAGCGGTAGCCAAAAACATTCAGTACTTC. Its translation: CASSGLAVAKNIQYF.